This paragraph covers one TCR beta chain sequence. Its antigen is not known. Doses given second, at about 4 or about 12 weeks, were pooled. The source of the sample is a study of T cell responses to AZD1222 COVID-19 vaccine. Broader study findings: Two AZD1222 doses significantly raised spike-specific TCR breadth and depth over controls. Baseline antibody screening turned up just six seropositive AZD1222 recipients.

Generated by immunoSEQ multiplex PCR, the TCRdb table keeps only in-frame clones and is missing some. The sample gives some 150,000 clones, approximately 88% of which show up once; around 4.4% is in the top ten. Trimming left V 6 bases short and J 7 bases short, with 12 bases between. The V gene's germline CDR1 is SGHAT and CDR2 FQNNGV. This CDR3 spans 13 amino acids. Sequencing was performed on peripheral blood, taken 28 days after the second AZD1222 dose. V gene TRBV11-2 combines with J gene TRBJ2-2; D might be TRBD2 (5 bases). The TCR comes from an adult who received the AZD1222 COVID-19 vaccine. The CDR3 spells CASRLGRIGELFF. DNA for the CDR3: TGTGCCAGCAGACTAGGACGCATCGGGGAGCTGTTTTTT.